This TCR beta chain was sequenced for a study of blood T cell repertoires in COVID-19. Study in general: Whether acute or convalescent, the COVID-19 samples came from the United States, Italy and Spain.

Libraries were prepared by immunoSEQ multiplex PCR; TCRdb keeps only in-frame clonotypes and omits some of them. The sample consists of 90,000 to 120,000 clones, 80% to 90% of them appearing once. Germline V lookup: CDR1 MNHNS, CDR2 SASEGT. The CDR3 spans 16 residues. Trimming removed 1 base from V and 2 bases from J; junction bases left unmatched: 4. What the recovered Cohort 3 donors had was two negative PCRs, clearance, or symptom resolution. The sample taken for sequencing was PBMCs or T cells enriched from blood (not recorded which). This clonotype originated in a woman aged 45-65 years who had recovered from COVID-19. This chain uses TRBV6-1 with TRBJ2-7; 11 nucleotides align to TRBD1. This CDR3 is CASSEEGQGVPYEQYF. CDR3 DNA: TGTGCCAGCAGTGAAGAGGGACAGGGGGTTCCCTACGAGCAGTACTTC.